Shown below are 2 T cell receptor beta chains from a single sample sequenced in a study of T cells in Graves' hyperthyroidism and ophthalmopathy. Using RNA transcripts as the source, TCR beta CDR3 regions were amplified. The primer set for the first-round RT-PCR of the TCR CDR3 was HTBI. TCRdb re-analysed the multiplex PCR reads in MiXCR, keeping a single row per CDR3 protein. The table records 500,000 to 650,000 distinct CDR3 sequences, around 20% of them present only once. The sequencing sample was made of blood. Receptors originate from a middle-aged man with Graves' ophthalmopathy.

This clonotype has just one count. A single base separates this from a much larger clone, so it may be a read error. The rearrangement joins TRBV18 to TRBJ1-4, with D maybe TRBD1 (5 bases). Germline V gene data show CDR1 as KGHSH and CDR2 as LQKENI. The CDR3 extends over 15 amino acids. CDR3 in amino acids: CASSPPSEGNEKPFF. CDR3 nucleotide sequence: TGTGCCAGCTCACCACCATCTGAGGGGAATGAAAAACCGTTTTTT.

The chain employs TRBV12-3 or TRBV12-4 and TRBJ2-1, with D unclear. The V end lost 1 base, the J end lost 7 bases, and 17 bases lay between the germline ends. The CDR3 covers 16 residues. CDR3 DNA sequence: TGTGCCAGCAGTTTAGAACTGTCGGGCTGGGGAAATGAGCAGTTCTTC. Translation gives CASSLELSGWGNEQFF.